These T cell receptor beta chains were read from a single sample in a study of cytomegalovirus exposure and HLA in healthy donors. TCRdb's copy holds only in-frame clones and misses some; the assay was immunoSEQ multiplex PCR. This specimen shows over 100,000 clones; the ten leading clones hold under 2%. Sequencing used PBMCs. The receptors derive from a middle-aged woman in good health and CMV-seropositive. Both conserved end residues are part of each CDR3. D genes are given only for firm matches.

v_call,j_call,d_call,cdr3_nt,cdr3_aa
TRBV6-5,TRBJ2-7,.,TGTGCCAGCAGTCCTACTCAACAGGGTTGGAACGAGCAGTACTTC,CASSPTQQGWNEQYF
TRBV7-8,TRBJ2-2,.,TGTGCCAGCAGCTTAGCACGACTTAACACCGGGGAGCTGTTTTTT,CASSLARLNTGELFF
TRBV27,TRBJ2-2,.,TGTGCCAGCAGTCCGACATACACCGGGGAGCTGTTTTTT,CASSPTYTGELFF
TRBV28,TRBJ2-7,.,TGTGCCAGCAGTTTACGTATTGGCTTCTACGAGCAGTACTTC,CASSLRIGFYEQYF
TRBV2,TRBJ1-4,TRBD1,TGTGCCAGCAGACTCGACAGGGGGGTTCGCGAAAAACTGTTTTTT,CASRLDRGVREKLFF
TRBV30,TRBJ2-7,TRBD2,TGTGCCTGGAGAGGGGCGGGGGACGAGCAGTACTTC,CAWRGAGDEQYF
TRBV10-2,TRBJ1-2,TRBD1,TGCGCCAGCAGTGAACAGGGGTGGACCTATGGCTACACCTTC,CASSEQGWTYGYTF
TRBV7-9,TRBJ2-7,TRBD2,TGTGCCAGCAGCTTAGCGGGGACTAGCTACGAGCAGTACTTC,CASSLAGTSYEQYF
TRBV5-6,TRBJ1-6,.,TGTGCCAGTCAGGGAAGTACCTATAATTCACCCCTCCACTTT,CASQGSTYNSPLHF
TRBV11-2,TRBJ1-4,.,TGTGCCAGCAGCTTAGAACAGGGACATACTAATGAAAAACTGTTTTTT,CASSLEQGHTNEKLFF
TRBV13,TRBJ1-1,TRBD1,TGTGCCAGCAGCCCATCAGGGGGCGGGGGAACTGAAGCTTTCTTT,CASSPSGGGGTEAFF
TRBV6-5,TRBJ2-1,TRBD1,TGTGCCAGCAGTTCCCCCGGGACAGGGGTACGGAATGAGCAGTTCTTC,CASSSPGTGVRNEQFF
TRBV4-3,TRBJ2-7,.,TGCGCCAGCAGCCAAGATCTTGGTAGAGCCTACGAGCAGTACTTC,CASSQDLGRAYEQYF
TRBV28,TRBJ1-5,.,TGTGCCAGCAGCTCTCCCGGGCGGGGGCCCCAGCATTTT,CASSSPGRGPQHF
TRBV5-1,TRBJ2-6,.,TGCGCCAGCAGCTCACAGTCCTCTGGGGCCAACGTCCTGACTTTC,CASSSQSSGANVLTF
TRBV6-1,TRBJ1-2,.,TGTGCCAGCAGTGAAGCGAGGGCAGGGGAGCGATATGGCTACACCTTC,CASSEARAGERYGYTF
TRBV29-1,TRBJ2-7,TRBD1,TGCAGCGCAGGGACAGACTCTAGCGAGCAGTACTTC,CSAGTDSSEQYF
TRBV25-1,TRBJ2-7,TRBD2,TGTGCCAGCATGGGACTAGCCGCTTCCGAGCAGTACTTC,CASMGLAASEQYF
TRBV7-2,TRBJ1-6,TRBD1,TGTGCCAGCGGCAAAACCTCGGGACAGGGGATAATTCACCTCCACTTT,CASGKTSGQGIIHLHF